Sequencing of this T cell receptor (beta chain) was carried out in a study of shared clonotypes between healthy human individuals. Naive CD8 cells lacked CD45RO and underwent positive selection for CCR7, leaving out terminally differentiated effector memory CD45RA+ cells. As concerns this clone: Antigen specificity is unknown.

V shed 0 bases, J shed 1 base, and the junction held 9 bases outside the gene matches. The CDR3 is 17 amino acids. In germline, CDR1 is GTSNPN, CDR2 SVGIG (reference sequence). Overall study results and limits: Relative to their counterparts shared across all four donors, non-shared clonotypes exhibited diminished generation probabilities. Naive subsets usually exceeded memory subsets in estimated richness. Inspection by rarefaction showed sorted-subset sequencing to be incomplete despite large depth.

Splitting of each subset's genomic DNA was done evenly across several immunoSEQ plates. The method was immunoSEQ multiplex PCR; TCRdb's version includes in-frame clones alone and lacks a portion of them. The repertoire has millions of clones, approximately 94% of them found once; the top ten carry around 1.1%. This receptor was obtained from a man younger than 35 in good health. The gene calls are TRBV30 and TRBJ1-2, with 9 bases that match TRBD1. The sequenced material came from naive CD8+ T cells sorted from blood. CDR3 residues: CAWSVPGTGFFNYGYTF. CDR3 nucleotides: TGTGCCTGGAGTGTACCCGGGACAGGGTTTTTTAACTATGGCTACACCTTC.